This T cell receptor (beta chain) derives from a study of OX40 agonist ivuxolimab in advanced cancers. Study overall: Subjects had a mean age of roughly 60 years, with a range of 23 to 79; just over 80% were male.

Germline V gene lookup returns CDR1 LNHNV and CDR2 YYDKDF (reference sequence). This CDR3 comprises 13 residues. The V and J ends lost 3 bases and 2 bases respectively, with 8 bases between them. Sequencing was performed with immunoSEQ multiplex PCR; in TCRdb, only in-frame clones are kept and a portion is missing. This sample yields 55,000 to 70,000 clones, of which 70% to 90% are seen a single time; under 1.5% belongs to the top ten. V usage is TRBV15 and J usage is TRBJ2-7; D remains ambiguous. The sequence came from an adult with an advanced solid tumor such as melanoma, head and neck, liver or kidney cancer. The material was CD4+ or CD8+ T cells sorted from blood, obtained in a trial of the OX40 agonist ivuxolimab. CDR3 protein: CATSRIQAYEQYF. CDR3 DNA: TGTGCCACCAGCAGGATCCAGGCCTACGAGCAGTACTTC.